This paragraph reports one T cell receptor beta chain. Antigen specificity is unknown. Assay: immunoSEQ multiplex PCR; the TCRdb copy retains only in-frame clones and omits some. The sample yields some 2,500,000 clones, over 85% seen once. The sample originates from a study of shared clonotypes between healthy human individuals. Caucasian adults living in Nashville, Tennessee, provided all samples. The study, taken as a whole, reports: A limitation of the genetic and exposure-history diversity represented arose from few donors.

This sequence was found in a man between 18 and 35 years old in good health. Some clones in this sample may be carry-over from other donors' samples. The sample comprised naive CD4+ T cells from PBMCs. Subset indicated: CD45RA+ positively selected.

The CDR3 nucleotides read TGTGCCATCAGTGAGCCGAGTTTTGGCAGAAACCAAGAGACCCAGTACTTC. It is translated as CAISEPSFGRNQETQYF. V is TRBV10-3 and J is TRBJ2-5; D is undetermined. The germline CDR1 and CDR2 sequences are ENHRY and SYGVKD. With 2 bases removed from V and 0 bases from J, the gap between germline ends came to 16 bases. The CDR3 contains 17 residues.